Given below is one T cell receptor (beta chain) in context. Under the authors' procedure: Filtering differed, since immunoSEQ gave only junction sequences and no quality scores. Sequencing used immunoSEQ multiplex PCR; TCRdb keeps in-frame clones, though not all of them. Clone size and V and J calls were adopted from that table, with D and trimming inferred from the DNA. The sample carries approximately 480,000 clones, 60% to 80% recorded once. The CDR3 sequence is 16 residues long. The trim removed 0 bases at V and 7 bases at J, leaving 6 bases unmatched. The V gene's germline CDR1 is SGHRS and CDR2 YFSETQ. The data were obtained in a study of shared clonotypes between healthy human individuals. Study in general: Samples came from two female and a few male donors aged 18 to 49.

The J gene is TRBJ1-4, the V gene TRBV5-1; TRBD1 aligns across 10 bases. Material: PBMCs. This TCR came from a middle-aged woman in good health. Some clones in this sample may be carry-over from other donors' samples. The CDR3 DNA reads TGCGCCAGCAGCTTGGCACCGGGACAGGGGCCTGAAAAACTGTTTTTT. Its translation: CASSLAPGQGPEKLFF. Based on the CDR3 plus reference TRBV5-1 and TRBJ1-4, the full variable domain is KAGVTQTPRYLIKTRGQQVTLSCSPISGHRSVSWYQQTPGQGLQFLFEYFSETQRNKGNFPGRFSGRQFSNSRSEMNVSTLELGDSALYLCASSLAPGQGPEKLFFGSGTQLSVL.